Below are 2 T cell receptor beta chains sequenced from a single sample in a study of CD8 T cells in Susac syndrome. With random hexamers, reverse transcription was performed on about 0.5 to 1 ug of RNA. TCRdb used MiXCR to reprocess the immunoSEQ multiplex PCR reads, holding one entry per CDR3 protein. The profile shows some 120,000 distinct CDR3 sequences, 90% to 95% of them singletons. The sample was CD8+ T cells from PBMCs. Source of these receptors: a human donor with multiple sclerosis.

This clonotype was observed a handful of times. The genes are TRBV6-6 and TRBJ1-5; D call uncertain. The germline V gene encodes CDR1 MNHNY and CDR2 SVGAGI (reference sequence). The V end lost 2 bases, the J end lost 6 bases, and 11 bases lay between the germline ends. This CDR3 region has 14 residues. The CDR3 nucleotides read TGTGCCAGCAGTTACCCCGGGAAGGGTCAGCCCCAGCATTTT. Protein product: CASSYPGKGQPQHF.

The rearrangement joins TRBV9 to TRBJ1-4; the match to TRBD1 covers 7 bases. This CDR3 has 15 amino acids. Germline V gene data show CDR1 as SGDLS and CDR2 as YYNGEE. After removal of 2 bases from V and 4 bases from J, the junction contained 5 bases not matched to a gene. The DNA for the CDR3 is TGTGCCAGCAGCGTCCGGGACAGAGTTAATGAAAAACTGTTTTTT. Encoded protein: CASSVRDRVNEKLFF.